These T cell receptor beta chains were read from a single sample in a study of siplizumab effects on memory and regulatory T cells. Some clones are missing from TCRdb's copy, which holds only in-frame ones; the method was immunoSEQ multiplex PCR. The table includes around 58,000 clones, over 65% detected once. The specimen was memory CD4+ T cells sorted from blood. Receptors were obtained from a human donor in good health. Each CDR3 is given with its conserved first and last residue. D genes are given only for firm matches.

NA,TRBJ1-3,TRBV20-1,TGCAGTGGGAGGTCCCGGGACACCATATATTTT,CSGRSRDTIYF
NA,TRBJ2-7,TRBV2,TGTGCCAGCAGTTTACAGGGCTACGAGCAGTACTTC,CASSLQGYEQYF
NA,TRBJ1-4,TRBV5-1,TGCGCCAGCAGCGCCAGGGGATACGGTGAAAAACTGTTTTTT,CASSARGYGEKLFF
NA,TRBJ2-7,TRBV6-5,TGTGCCAGCAGTTATGGGCTAGCCTACGAGCAGTACTTC,CASSYGLAYEQYF
NA,TRBJ1-1,TRBV19,TGTGCCAGTAGTATACGAAGGAGGGGGGGCAGGGCGATCACTGAAGCTTTCTTT,CASSIRRRGGRAITEAFF
TRBD1,TRBJ2-7,TRBV10-3,TGTGCCACCACGGGACAGGGAGGGTACGAGCAGTACTTC,CATTGQGGYEQYF
NA,TRBJ1-2,TRBV21-1,TGTGCCAGCAGCAGGAAGATGGTCGACGGGGTATATGAGAACTATGGCTACACCTTC,CASSRKMVDGVYENYGYTF
NA,TRBJ1-2,TRBV18,TGTGCCAGCTCACCCTCGGGAGGTATCTATGGCTACACCTTC,CASSPSGGIYGYTF
TRBD1,TRBJ1-2,TRBV30,TGTGCCTGGAGTACAAGAAGACAGGGAGGCTATGGCTACACCTTC,CAWSTRRQGGYGYTF
NA,TRBJ1-2,TRBV6-5,TGTGCCAGCACTTCACGATCGGGGGACTATGGCTACACCTTC,CASTSRSGDYGYTF
NA,TRBJ2-5,TRBV5-6,TGTGCCAGCAGCTTAGGACCAGAGACCCAGTACTTC,CASSLGPETQYF
NA,TRBJ2-1,TRBV9,TGTGCCAGCAGCGTAGGAGTCGGCCGCCCTTCCAATGAGCAGTTCTTC,CASSVGVGRPSNEQFF